Sequencing of this T cell receptor (beta chain) was carried out in a study of shared clonotypes between healthy human individuals. This CDR3 spans 16 amino acids. Here immunoSEQ multiplex PCR was the method, and the copy in TCRdb shows in-frame clones only, minus some. The profile shows about 530,000 clones, almost 97% of them singletons. Only a few counts were recorded for this clone. Specimen: naive CD4+ T cells sorted from blood. Subset described: CD45RA+ positively selected. The chain links TRBV21-1 to TRBJ1-5; TRBD1 is the table's D call, not checked against the DNA. TRBV21-1 is described as a pseudogene. This receptor was obtained from a woman in her twenties or thirties in good health. CDR3 in amino acids: CASSKGGRDSNQPQHF. The DNA for the CDR3 is TGTGCCAGCAGCAAAGGAGGCAGGGATAGCAATCAGCCCCAGCATTTT.